The subject of this entry is one TCR beta chain. Its antigen remains undetermined. The sample holds no much larger clone one base away, and base qualities are not on file. The donors were included in the validation cohort of over a hundred subjects, a group kept apart from the roughly 700-subject first cohort. The data are from a study of cytomegalovirus exposure and HLA in healthy donors (dated by TCRdb to about 2017). For the wider study: A later analysis indicated that the roughly 120 validation repertoires were generated on the platform also employed for the 600 to 750 repertoires of the first cohort. To predict cytomegalovirus infection status, the study combined high-throughput TCR immunosequencing, statistical association of individual TCRs with disease status, and machine learning. The study aimed to test whether signatures of past pathogen exposure could be identified by cataloging public T cell receptors. In addition to the first cohort of approximately 670 subjects, a separate validation cohort of 120 different subjects was used.

V is clipped by 5 bases and J by 3 bases, and the sequence between their germline boundaries is 20 bases long. CDR1 and CDR2, looked up from the germline V gene, are KGHSH and LQKENI. The CDR3 covers 16 residues, taking in both the cysteine and the phenylalanine. Kept here is only the CDR3 DNA, which spans 48 bases and is read in frame from base 1. Library generation was performed with the immunoSEQ multiplex PCR assay. Under the source paper's analysis protocol: A statistical classification framework was built for diagnosing cytomegalovirus status from the catalog of TCR beta chain sequences. TCRdb limited this immuneACCESS table to in-frame rearrangements with V and J called. A share of clones is missing; checked studies link under half to unresolved V genes, and the rest is unexplained. V and J calls and clone size are given by that table; D and trimming were obtained from the DNA. Present in this sample are approximately 260,000 clones, 75% to 90% of which were seen just once. Around 1.2% of the sample goes to the ten largest clones.

Points the paper makes about the study in general: The study gave a list of 150 to 200 TCR beta chains associated with cytomegalovirus. Cytomegalovirus status was reported to be diagnosed by the classifier with high specificity and sensitivity in both the original and validation cohorts. Of the cluster scores, approximately 94% were above 0 in a later analysis, which found that TCRs clustered in the first cohort also tended to co-occur in the roughly 130 validation repertoires. Most TCR sequences were observed very rarely across donors, whereas some public TCRs were present in many individuals. The authors suggested that the approach could potentially be extended to other disease states and immunological phenotypes. Three of the identified cytomegalovirus-associated TCR beta chains were confirmed in vitro to be specific for cytomegalovirus antigens. A later analysis had no HLA typing for the validation cohort, so co-occurrence there was scored across all 110 or so repertoires.

The TCR comes from a woman younger than 45 in good health and CMV-seropositive. This receptor chain uses TRBV18 and TRBJ2-7; the D gene is perhaps TRBD2, on 7 matching bases. The sequencing input was PBMCs. The CDR3 region reads CASSGFRGASFYEQYF. The sequenced DNA: TGTGCCAGCTCAGGATTCCGGGGGGCCTCTTTCTACGAGCAGTACTTC.